Below, 23 T cell receptor beta chains from the same sample are listed, as sequenced in a study of PD-1 blockade in mismatch repair-deficient tumors. Using immunoSEQ multiplex PCR, the repertoire was profiled, and TCRdb retains in-frame clones only, with some absent. The sample has some 130,000 clones, 85% to 90% seen once. Material: peripheral blood, obtained just over 70 weeks after starting pembrolizumab. These receptors were collected from an adult with mismatch repair-deficient cancer.

This rearrangement joins TRBV7-9 to TRBJ2-2; 9 nucleotides line up with TRBD1. The trim removed 4 bases at V and 5 bases at J, leaving 8 bases unmatched. The CDR3 contains 16 residues. CDR1 and CDR2 from the germline V gene are SEHNR and FQNEAQ (reference sequence). CDR3 sequence reads: CASSYAGTGRTGELFF. The CDR3 DNA sequence: TGTGCCAGCAGCTATGCCGGGACAGGGAGGACCGGGGAGCTGTTTTTT.

The sample holds one count of this clone. The chain carries TRBV7-9 and TRBJ2-2; D gene uncertain. The length of the CDR3 is 13 residues. Trimming took off 1 base at V and 1 base at J, with 1 base between the two ends. Germline V CDR1 and CDR2: SEHNR, FQNEAQ (reference sequence). CDR3 residues: CASSLGNTGELFF. CDR3 sequence (DNA): TGTGCCAGCAGCTTAGGGAACACCGGGGAGCTGTTTTTT.

The chain carries TRBV27 and TRBJ2-1, with D possibly TRBD2 on 7 matching bases. The V gene's germline CDR1 is MNHEY and CDR2 SMNVEV (reference sequence). The CDR3 extends over 15 amino acids. Between the trimmed V and J ends, which lost 5 bases and 7 bases, there was a span of 18 bases. DNA of the CDR3: TGTGCCAGCAGTGGGGGGGCTAGAGGGACAAATGAGCAGTTCTTC. Translated, it gives CASSGGARGTNEQFF.

The chain recombines TRBV28 with TRBJ1-1; a possible D gene is TRBD1 (5 bases). The CDR3 sequence is 15 residues long. CDR1 is MDHEN and CDR2 is SYDVKM in the germline V gene. Trimming cost V 2 bases and J 3 bases, with 13 bases left between them. CDR3 amino acids: CASSLRAGRDTEAFF. The CDR3 DNA follows: TGTGCCAGCAGTTTAAGGGCAGGGCGAGACACTGAAGCTTTCTTT.

The genes are TRBV13 and TRBJ2-1, with 9 bases lining up with TRBD2. V dropped 0 bases and J dropped 6; count of bases not matched to a gene: 9. This CDR3 is built from 17 residues. CDR1 is PRHDT, CDR2 FYEKMQ, per germline (reference sequence). CDR3 sequence (DNA): TGTGCCAGCAGCTTAGGAGCGGGAGGCCCCTTGGGCAATGAGCAGTTCTTC. Translation: CASSLGAGGPLGNEQFF.

The J gene is TRBJ1-3, the V gene TRBV30; 8 bases align to TRBD1. The CDR3 totals 15 residues. Trimming removed 5 bases from V and 2 bases from J; junction bases left unmatched: 8. Germline values: CDR1 GTSNPN, CDR2 SVGIG (reference sequence). CDR3 DNA: TGTGCCTGGGGTCGGACAGGGACGACTGGAAACACCATATATTTT. It specifies CAWGRTGTTGNTIYF.

Worth noting for this clone: Other DNA sequences in this specimen translate into the identical CDR3. As DNA, the CDR3 is TGCAGCGCTGCCCGACAGGGTGGTACTGAAGCTTTCTTT. It codes for CSAARQGGTEAFF. The chain joins TRBV29-1 to TRBJ1-1; 7 bases line up with TRBD1. The CDR3 consists of 13 residues. V shed 7 bases and J 5 bases; nucleotides not matched to a gene: 10. Germline CDR1 reads SQVTM; CDR2 reads ANQGSEA.

The rearrangement links TRBV7-8 to TRBJ2-2; a weak D match, TRBD1 (5 bases). The CDR3 runs 17 residues. The germline V and J ends were trimmed by 5 bases and 3 bases, with 19 bases remaining between them. Germline lookup yields CDR1 SGHVS and CDR2 FQNEAQ. The CDR3: CASSEEGWGAYTGELFF. The CDR3 DNA follows: TGTGCCAGCAGCGAAGAAGGGTGGGGCGCGTACACCGGGGAGCTGTTTTTT.

The chain joins TRBV9 to TRBJ2-7; TRBD2 might be the D (6 bases). Trimming took 3 bases from V and 2 from J, leaving 12 bases between them. CDR3 length equals 14 residues. Germline CDR1 and CDR2: SGDLS and YYNGEE. CDR3 nucleotides: TGTGCCAGCAGCGGGGGAGGTTCTGCCTACGAGCAGTACTTC. It is translated as CASSGGGSAYEQYF.

This sequence joins TRBV29-1 and TRBJ2-5; weak D call: TRBD2 (5 bases). CDR3 length: 13 amino acids. The germline V gene encodes CDR1 SQVTM and CDR2 ANQGSEA. The V gene lost 4 bases and the J gene lost 6 bases, with 15 bases spanning the gap. The CDR3 sequence: CSVARVTTQTQYF. As DNA, the CDR3 is TGCAGCGTTGCGAGGGTAACAACACAGACCCAGTACTTC. Drawing the rest from reference TRBV29-1 and TRBJ2-5, the complete variable domain is SAVISQKPSRDICQRGTSLTIQCQVDSQVTMMFWYRQQPGQSLTLIATANQGSEATYESGFVIDKFPISRPNLTFSTLTVSNMSPEDSSIYLCSVARVTTQTQYFGPGTRLLVL.

CDR3 nucleotide sequence: TGTGCCAGCAGGACGGCCAGGAGCCACCGCTATGGCTACACCTTC. Protein sequence: CASRTARSHRYGYTF. The chain joins TRBV13 to TRBJ1-2; the D is unclear. Germline-derived CDR1 and CDR2 are PRHDT and FYEKMQ (reference sequence). The CDR3 runs 15 residues. The V end was cut by 6 bases, the J end by 4 bases, with 18 bases between.

Here the CDR3 reads CASSLMGLTYEQYF. CDR3 sequence (DNA): TGTGCCAGCAGTTTAATGGGACTAACCTACGAGCAGTACTTC. The chain combines TRBV27 with TRBJ2-7; TRBD2 agrees at 7 bases. The germline V gene has CDR1 MNHEY and CDR2 SMNVEV (reference sequence). Trimming took 2 bases from V and 2 from J; bases not matched to a gene: 3. The CDR3 runs to 14 residues.

This chain joins TRBV27 and TRBJ1-1; TRBD1 agrees at 8 bases. The CDR3 length is 14 residues. The V gene end was trimmed by 4 bases and the J gene end by 3 bases; junction bases not matched to a gene: 4. CDR1 and CDR2 from the germline V gene are MNHEY and SMNVEV (reference sequence). CDR3 bases: TGTGCCAGCAGTTACCAGGGGGCTGACACTGAAGCTTTCTTT. Its translation is CASSYQGADTEAFF.

The V call is TRBV12-5, the J call TRBJ2-1; a weak D match, TRBD1 (6 bases). Trimming removed 5 bases from V and 6 bases from J, with 17 bases in between. The CDR3 runs 15 residues. Germline CDR1 is LGHNT and CDR2 is FRNRAP. The CDR3 DNA reads TGTGCTAGTGGTGCCCCGCCAGGGGCCGGCAATGAGCAGTTCTTC. This encodes CASGAPPGAGNEQFF.

The chain carries TRBV7-8 and TRBJ2-1, with TRBD2 matching 8 bases. The CDR3 has 14 amino acids. Germline assignment: CDR1 SGHVS and CDR2 FQNEAQ. The trim removed 1 base at V and 6 bases at J, leaving 2 bases unmatched. The CDR3 region is CASSLGLAGNEQFF. The CDR3 DNA reads as TGTGCCAGCAGCTTAGGTCTAGCGGGCAATGAGCAGTTCTTC.

This rearrangement joins TRBV7-9 to TRBJ1-2, with TRBD1 matching 8 bases. Germline V gives CDR1 SEHNR, CDR2 FQNEAQ (reference sequence). V was clipped by 5 bases and J by 6 bases; unmatched bases: 17. The CDR3 length is 17 residues. This chain's CDR3 is CASSLGAPDRGGHGYTF. CDR3 nucleotide sequence: TGTGCCAGCAGCCTAGGGGCGCCTGACAGGGGAGGACATGGCTACACCTTC.

The CDR3 DNA reads TGCGCCAGCAGCCAAGATTGGATTAGCCGCCTGACAGAAAAAATCAATGAGCAGTTCTTC. Translated: CASSQDWISRLTEKINEQFF. The chain has TRBV4-3 and TRBJ2-1; TRBD1 is a possible D gene (5 bases). Trimming took off 0 bases at V and 6 bases at J, with 27 bases between the two ends. There are 20 residues in the CDR3. CDR1 is LGHNA, CDR2 YSLEER, per germline.

The chain combines TRBV7-6 with TRBJ2-1; 7 bases fit TRBD1. The J segment lost 2 bases and the V segment lost 1 base, leaving 2 bases of the junction unmatched. Germline CDR1 reads SGHVS; CDR2 reads FNYEAQ. This CDR3 is 15 amino acids long. The CDR3 loop is CASSLETGTYNEQFF. The DNA for the CDR3 is TGTGCCAGCAGCTTAGAGACAGGGACCTACAATGAGCAGTTCTTC.

V and J are TRBV28 and TRBJ1-1; 8 positions agree with TRBD1. The CDR3 has 16 residues. V lost 3 bases to trimming and J lost 2 bases; unmatched junction nucleotides: 8. Looked up from germline, CDR1 is MDHEN and CDR2 is SYDVKM. As DNA, the CDR3 is TGTGCCAGCAGTTTGGACAGGGTGGTTTTTAACACTGAAGCTTTCTTT. As protein: CASSLDRVVFNTEAFF.

The genes are TRBV11-2 and TRBJ2-7, with 7 bases aligning to TRBD2. The CDR3 sequence is 14 residues long. Germline assignment: CDR1 SGHAT and CDR2 FQNNGV. Trimming took 0 bases from V and 4 from J; bases not matched to a gene: 3. As DNA, the CDR3 is TGTGCCAGCAGCTTAGATCTCGGGGGGTACGAGCAGTACTTC. This translates into CASSLDLGGYEQYF.

The chain combines TRBV6-5 with TRBJ2-7; 9 positions match TRBD1. V shed 6 bases, J shed 6 bases, and the junction held 12 bases outside the gene matches. The CDR3 sequence is 15 residues long. From germline, CDR1 is MNHEY and CDR2 SVGAGI. CDR3 nucleotides: TGTGCCAGCAGCCCCCCCGGGACAGGGTGGGCCGAGCAGTACTTC. Protein product: CASSPPGTGWAEQYF.

The rearrangement joins TRBV4-1 to TRBJ1-5; the D gene is possibly TRBD1 (5 bases). Germline V gene data show CDR1 as MGHRA and CDR2 as YSYEKL. The CDR3 is 16 amino acids. V was pared by 3 bases and J by 2 bases, with 14 bases between. The CDR3 bases are TGCGCCAGCAGCCAGTTCGGCCGGGGGGGCAATCAGCCCCAGCATTTT. Amino acid sequence: CASSQFGRGGNQPQHF.

The genes are TRBV30 and TRBJ2-6; TRBD1 matches 9 bases. The V and J ends lost 2 bases and 2 bases, in that order; junction bases with no gene match: 4. In germline, CDR1 is GTSNPN, CDR2 SVGIG (reference sequence). CDR3 length: 16 amino acids. The CDR3 reads CAWSLGQGAGANVLTF. The CDR3 coding sequence is TGTGCCTGGAGTTTGGGACAGGGCGCTGGGGCCAACGTCCTGACTTTC.